Each of the 27 T cell receptor beta chains below was sequenced from the same sample in a study of radiotherapy plus CTLA-4 blockade in lung cancer. Clones were sequenced by immunoSEQ multiplex PCR, and TCRdb holds only the in-frame ones, with some missing. Of 80,000 to 100,000 clones in the sample, around four fifths were seen once. Specimen: peripheral blood, collected from a patient treated with radiotherapy plus ipilimumab. These receptors came from a human donor with non-small cell lung cancer who had a partial response to radiotherapy plus ipilimumab.

In regard to this clone: The same CDR3 arises from other DNA sequences in this sample as well. The chain employs TRBV2 and TRBJ2-6; D is unresolved. CDR1 is SNHLY, CDR2 FYNNEI, per germline. This CDR3 is built from 13 residues. Between the trimmed V and J ends, which lost 7 bases and 1 base, there was a span of 5 bases. The CDR3 loop is CASTGSGANVLTF. In nucleotides, the CDR3 is TGTGCCAGCACCGGGTCTGGGGCCAACGTCCTGACTTTC.

The chain has TRBV5-1 and TRBJ2-1, with TRBD1 as a possible D gene (5 bases). Germline CDR1 is SGHRS and CDR2 is YFSETQ. V lost 0 bases to trimming and J lost 1 base, with 8 bases between them. The CDR3 has 15 residues. CDR3 loop: CASSLGQSSYNEQFF. CDR3 DNA sequence: TGCGCCAGCAGCTTGGGACAGTCTTCCTACAATGAGCAGTTCTTC.

This clone has a handful of counts. The CDR3 DNA reads TGTGCCAGCAGTGAACTGGCAGTGATGAACACTGAAGCTTTCTTT. Its protein is CASSELAVMNTEAFF. The J gene is TRBJ1-1, the V gene TRBV2; D not certain. V was pared by 2 bases and J by 0 bases, with 10 bases between. The CDR3 spans 15 residues. CDR1 and CDR2 from the germline V gene are SNHLY and FYNNEI.

V usage is TRBV9 and J usage is TRBJ2-7, with 8 bases matching TRBD1. CDR3 size: 16 residues. Germline trimming cut 4 bases from V and 2 bases from J; bases unmatched to any gene: 11. The germline V gene encodes CDR1 SGDLS and CDR2 YYNGEE. The CDR3 here is CASSHTPTGDPYEQYF. The CDR3 DNA reads as TGTGCCAGCAGCCATACCCCGACAGGGGATCCCTACGAGCAGTACTTC. Variable domain in full (rest from reference TRBV9 and TRBJ2-7): DSGVTQTPKHLITATGQRVTLRCSPRSGDLSVYWYQQSLDQGLQFLIQYYNGEERAKGNILERFSAQQFPDLHSELNLSSLELGDSALYFCASSHTPTGDPYEQYFGPGTRLTVT.

This sequence joins TRBV7-9 and TRBJ2-7, with D perhaps TRBD1 (6 bases). Germline CDR1 and CDR2: SEHNR and FQNEAQ (reference sequence). The CDR3 loop spans 15 amino acids. The V end was cut by 2 bases, the J end by 5 bases, with 16 bases between. CDR3: CASSLSTGLLNEQYF. CDR3 in DNA: TGTGCCAGCAGCTTAAGTACAGGGTTATTGAACGAGCAGTACTTC. The full variable domain, its missing parts supplied by reference TRBV7-9 and TRBJ2-7, is DTGVSQNPRHKITKRGQNVTFRCDPISEHNRLYWYRQTLGQGPEFLTYFQNEAQLEKSRLLSDRFSAERPKGSFSTLEIQRTEQGDSAMYLCASSLSTGLLNEQYFGPGTRLTVT.

This chain joins TRBV5-4 and TRBJ2-2; D is perhaps TRBD2 (7 bases). CDR3 length: 14 amino acids. Deletions cut 5 bases from V and 4 bases from J, with 12 bases between. Germline loops: CDR1 SGHNT, CDR2 YYREEE (reference sequence). In DNA, the CDR3 is TGTGCCAGCAGGGGGGGGCGGGCCACCGGGGAGCTGTTTTTT. Translation gives CASRGGRATGELFF.

This clone was detected once. The chain recombines TRBV7-3 with TRBJ2-1; 10 bases fit TRBD2. This CDR3 spans 16 amino acids. Trimming took 0 bases from V and 4 from J; bases not matched to a gene: 3. Germline CDR1 reads SGHTA; CDR2 reads FQGTGA. The chain's CDR3 is CASSLTWTSGYNEQFF. CDR3 bases: TGTGCCAGCAGCTTAACCTGGACTAGCGGTTACAATGAGCAGTTCTTC.

This clone was picked up a small number of times. The chain uses TRBV10-3 and TRBJ2-7, with TRBD1 matching over 9 bases. CDR3 length: 14 amino acids. With 6 bases clipped from V and 4 bases from J, the junction kept 7 bases outside the gene matches. Germline V CDR1 and CDR2: ENHRY, SYGVKD. CDR3 coding DNA: TGTGCCATCAGGGAAGCCGGGACAGGGTACGAGCAGTACTTC. Residues: CAIREAGTGYEQYF.

The J gene is TRBJ2-7, the V gene TRBV4-1; TRBD2 might be the D (6 bases). V was trimmed by 1 base and J by 0 bases, leaving 7 bases between them. From germline, CDR1 is MGHRA and CDR2 YSYEKL. The CDR3 totals 14 residues. This chain's CDR3 is CASSQGGTSYEQYF. As DNA, the CDR3 is TGCGCCAGCAGCCAAGGCGGGACCTCCTACGAGCAGTACTTC.

In regard to this clone: The limits of the CDR3 on the DNA are not certain, so only TCRdb's listed CDR3 is given. Here the CDR3 reads CAWSVGEGTREFF. This chain links TRBV30 with TRBJ2-1; TRBD2, the table's D call, lacks a check against the DNA. The CDR3 contains 13 residues when both ends are counted. Germline V lookup: CDR1 GTSNPN, CDR2 SVGIG (reference sequence).

The CDR3 nucleotides are TGTGCCAGCAGCTTCAGCGGGGGCGGGAATACCGTAGAGACCCAGTACTTC. Its translation: CASSFSGGGNTVETQYF. The chain is built from TRBV7-9 and TRBJ2-5, with 8 bases fitting TRBD2. This CDR3 has 17 amino acids. Germline-derived CDR1 and CDR2 are SEHNR and FQNEAQ (reference sequence). Trimming cost V 3 bases and J 4 bases; bases outside gene matches: 13.

The chain is built from TRBV6-5 and TRBJ1-2; tentatively, D is TRBD1 (5 bases). V was clipped by 4 bases and J by 3 bases, with 9 bases between them. Germline V lookup: CDR1 MNHEY, CDR2 SVGAGI. The CDR3 spans 13 residues. CDR3 region: CASSSQGDYGYTF. Written as DNA, the CDR3 is TGTGCCAGCAGTTCCCAGGGCGACTATGGCTACACCTTC.

This chain links TRBV29-1 with TRBJ2-1, with D possibly being TRBD1 (6 bases). CDR3 size: 14 residues. The germline gives CDR1 SQVTM, CDR2 ANQGSEA. Trimming removed 6 bases at V and 2 bases at J, with 14 bases between. CDR3 DNA sequence: TGCAGCGTCCGCGGACAGCACCCCTACAATGAGCAGTTCTTC. It specifies CSVRGQHPYNEQFF.

Details on this clone: This sample also contains other DNA sequences that code for the same CDR3. This chain links TRBV5-1 with TRBJ1-5; weak D call: TRBD1 (5 bases). The CDR3 runs to 15 residues. V was shortened by 0 bases and J by 6 bases, with 13 bases between the two germline ends. Germline loops: CDR1 SGHRS, CDR2 YFSETQ. The CDR3 coding sequence is TGCGCCAGCAGCTTGGGGAGTGGGGCCGGTCAGCCCCAGCATTTT. Its translation is CASSLGSGAGQPQHF.

This clone turned up a few times. The CDR3 DNA is TGTGCCAGCAGTTTACTCCGGGACAGAACCTTC. It codes for CASSLLRDRTF. The chain has TRBV28 and TRBJ1-2, with TRBD1 identical over 7 bases. V dropped 2 bases and J dropped 14; count of bases not matched to a gene: 5. This CDR3 has 11 amino acids. Germline V gene lookup returns CDR1 MDHEN and CDR2 SYDVKM.

This chain joins TRBV5-1 and TRBJ2-5; the D is unclear. V was pared by 3 bases and J by 2 bases, with 8 bases between. The CDR3 is 13 residues long. Germline V gene sequence: CDR1 SGHRS, CDR2 YFSETQ. The DNA of the CDR3 is TGCGCCAGCAGCTCAGGTTTTCAAGAGACCCAGTACTTC. Translating gives CASSSGFQETQYF.

The table lists this clone with a few counts. In DNA, the CDR3 is TGTGCCACATTCCGGGACAGTGGCACAGATACGCAGTATTTT. Translating it yields CATFRDSGTDTQYF. This chain uses TRBV2 with TRBJ2-3; 7 bases are a match to TRBD1. V was pared by 10 bases and J by 1 base, with 8 bases of the junction left unmatched. The CDR3 has 14 residues. Germline lookup yields CDR1 SNHLY and CDR2 FYNNEI.

The chain combines TRBV5-4 with TRBJ2-5; TRBD2 aligns across 8 bases. This CDR3 has 16 residues. The V gene's germline CDR1 is SGHNT and CDR2 YYREEE (reference sequence). With 4 bases clipped from V and 3 bases from J, the junction kept 11 bases outside the gene matches. The CDR3 DNA follows: TGTGCCAGCAGCCAAGAAGGGGGAGCGGGAGAAGAGACCCAGTACTTC. This encodes CASSQEGGAGEETQYF.

The V and J genes are TRBV4-1 and TRBJ2-7; 10 nucleotides match TRBD2. The CDR3 consists of 18 residues. Germline-derived CDR1 and CDR2 are MGHRA and YSYEKL. V gave up 4 bases and J gave up 0 bases; unmatched junction bases: 12. DNA of the CDR3: TGCGCCAGCAGCCGCCGGACTAGCGGCGACGTAAGCTCCTACGAGCAGTACTTC. Protein sequence: CASSRRTSGDVSSYEQYF.

The rearrangement joins TRBV2 to TRBJ2-3; 10 nucleotides align to TRBD2. Germline V gene data show CDR1 as SNHLY and CDR2 as FYNNEI. Losses at the gene ends were 2 bases for V and 2 bases for J; bases not matched to a gene: 7. The CDR3 is made up of 17 amino acids. The CDR3, as DNA: TGTGCCAGCAGTGAAAGCCGACTAGCGGGCGCCACAGATACGCAGTATTTT. Amino acids: CASSESRLAGATDTQYF.

The chain has TRBV28 and TRBJ1-2; D is uncertain. V was shortened by 7 bases and J by 0 bases, with 12 bases between the two germline ends. CDR3 length equals 14 residues. From germline, CDR1 is MDHEN and CDR2 SYDVKM. As DNA, the CDR3 is TGTGCCAGCACCCTGGCCCCGACTAACTATGGCTACACCTTC. Its translation: CASTLAPTNYGYTF.

This clone appeared once. The chain combines TRBV7-2 with TRBJ2-7, with 8 bases aligning to TRBD2. The junction had 6 bases not matched to a gene; V was cut back by 2 bases and J by 3 bases. Germline CDR1 SGHTA, CDR2 FQGNSA. There are 15 residues in the CDR3. Written as DNA, the CDR3 is TGTGCCAGCAGCTTAACCGCGGCGGGGGGCTACGAGCAGTACTTC. Translating it yields CASSLTAAGGYEQYF.

The chain couples TRBV18 to TRBJ1-3; perhaps TRBD1 as D (5 bases). CDR3 size: 15 residues. CDR1 is KGHSH and CDR2 is LQKENI in the germline V gene. V was trimmed by 3 bases and J by 0 bases, leaving 9 bases between them. The chain's CDR3 is CASSPTAFSGNTIYF. In nucleotides, the CDR3 is TGTGCCAGCTCACCGACAGCCTTCTCTGGAAACACCATATATTTT.

V is TRBV10-3 and J is TRBJ1-1; 9 bases map to TRBD1. Per germline, CDR1 ENHRY and CDR2 SYGVKD. The J segment lost 0 bases and the V segment lost 1 base, leaving 12 bases of the junction unmatched. The CDR3 has 19 residues. CDR3 in amino acids: CAISEFRDRVGGMNTEAFF. The CDR3 DNA is TGTGCCATCAGTGAGTTCCGGGACAGGGTCGGGGGCATGAACACTGAAGCTTTCTTT.

This clone has only a few counts. This sequence joins TRBV2 and TRBJ1-1; TRBD1 agrees at 7 bases. Germline V gene data show CDR1 as SNHLY and CDR2 as FYNNEI. Trimming removed 5 bases from V and 0 bases from J; junction bases left unmatched: 9. This CDR3 is 16 amino acids long. CDR3: CASSKEQGLLNTEAFF. The CDR3 DNA follows: TGTGCCAGCAGTAAGGAACAGGGGTTATTGAACACTGAAGCTTTCTTT.

V usage is TRBV7-2 and J usage is TRBJ1-2; 8 bases are shared with TRBD1. This CDR3 has 15 residues. CDR1 and CDR2 (germline): SGHTA, FQGNSA. V lost 5 bases to trimming and J lost 5 bases; unmatched junction nucleotides: 10. CDR3 DNA sequence: TGTGCCAGCAGCGCCCGGGGACAGGTGAATTATGGCTACACCTTC. It encodes CASSARGQVNYGYTF. Full variable domain (remainder filled in from reference TRBV7-2 and TRBJ1-2): GAGVSQSPSNKVTEKGKDVELRCDPISGHTALYWYRQSLGQGLEFLIYFQGNSAPDKSGLPSDRFSAERTGGSVSTLTIQRTQQEDSAVYLCASSARGQVNYGYTFGSGTRLTVV.

The chain carries TRBV1 and TRBJ2-5; the DNA was not compared with TRBD1, the D call given in the table. TRBV1 is a pseudogene locus. The CDR3 length is 15 residues. CDR3 in amino acids: CTSSQDSGGQETQYF. The CDR3 DNA reads TGCACCAGCAGCCAAGATTCAGGGGGACAAGAGACCCAGTACTTC.